Listed below are T cell receptor beta chains from one sample, sequenced in a study of blood T cell repertoires in COVID-19. Libraries were prepared by immunoSEQ multiplex PCR; TCRdb keeps only in-frame clonotypes and omits some of them. Of about 160,000 clones listed, approximately 91% are singletons. Input material: peripheral blood. These receptors were collected from a man aged 18 to 30 with acute or convalescent COVID-19. CDR3s include the opening cysteine and the closing phenylalanine or tryptophan. The order of the fields is J gene, V gene, CDR3 protein.

>TRBJ2-2|TRBV5-5
CASSSSGGPGGVGGELFF
>TRBJ2-2|TRBV25-1
CASRKSGGPHTGELFF
>TRBJ2-1|TRBV18
CASSSGLANEQFF
>TRBJ2-1|TRBV15
CATSRDVTGTGSLEEQFF
>TRBJ1-1|TRBV29-1
CSVETGQGNTEAFF
>TRBJ1-1|TRBV7-9
CASSLVRGNTEAFF
>TRBJ1-2|TRBV10-1
CASSESGGYGYTF
>TRBJ1-5|TRBV3-1/TRBV3-2
CASSQMAQADQPQHF
>TRBJ1-5|TRBV5-6
CASSLQGGSNQPQHF
>TRBJ2-5|TRBV13
CASSLPRGGTSPGTQYF
>TRBJ2-1|TRBV25-1
CASSLPGSNNEQFF
>TRBJ2-3|TRBV24-1
CATMCVELGGTDTQYF
>TRBJ2-7|TRBV10-1
CASSYSGNARGEQYF
>TRBJ2-7|TRBV5-1
CASRQESSYEQYF
>TRBJ2-3|TRBV5-1
CASSFDRADTDTQYF
>TRBJ2-1|TRBV24-1
CATSDPGQSAYNEQFF
>TRBJ2-1|TRBV10-2
CASSESSPGTSGRAGEQFF
>TRBJ1-2|TRBV9
CASSVDGTGGLLNGYTF
>TRBJ1-1|TRBV7-9
CASSTRDRVLPAEVYTEAFF
>TRBJ2-2|TRBV5-6
CASRQYGQGSTGELFF